One sample yielded the 30 T cell receptor beta chains listed below, sequenced in a study of blood T cell repertoires in COVID-19. This table comes from immunoSEQ multiplex PCR, and its TCRdb copy is limited to in-frame clones, with some not included. The data contain 250,000 or so clones, approximately 90% of them seen just once; the ten biggest clones take up about 2.5%. The specimen was PBMCs or T cells enriched from blood (not recorded which). The receptors were sampled from a woman under 40 with acute COVID-19.

This sequence joins TRBV12-5 and TRBJ1-6; TRBD1 matches 10 bases. The CDR3 covers 14 residues. CDR1 and CDR2 (germline): LGHNT, FRNRAP. Trimming removed 5 bases from V and 8 bases from J; junction bases left unmatched: 3. CDR3 in DNA: TGTGCTAGTGGTCGGACAGGGGGAGATTCACCCCTCCACTTT. This codes for CASGRTGGDSPLHF.

The genes are TRBV6-2 or TRBV6-3 and TRBJ2-7, with D perhaps TRBD1 (5 bases). Germline V gene lookup returns CDR1 MNHEY and CDR2 SVGEGT. The V end lost 6 bases, the J end lost 6 bases, and 12 bases lay between the germline ends. This CDR3 has 12 amino acids. Here the CDR3 reads CASSRQGSEQYF. The CDR3 nucleotides are TGTGCCAGCAGCCGCCAGGGTAGCGAGCAGTACTTC.

The count of this clone is one. The gene calls are TRBV5-8 and TRBJ2-2; 7 positions match TRBD1. V lost 2 bases and J lost 3; bases outside the gene matches: 4. Germline V gene data show CDR1 as SGHTS and CDR2 as YDEGEE. The CDR3 sequence is 15 residues long. This chain's CDR3 is CASSFHRGDTGELFF. The DNA of the CDR3 is TGTGCCAGCAGCTTCCACAGGGGAGACACCGGGGAGCTGTTTTTT.

The chain joins TRBV6-5 to TRBJ1-1; D remains unclear. V shed 0 bases and J shed 5 bases, with 13 bases lying between them. This CDR3 spans 15 amino acids. Germline CDR1 is MNHEY and CDR2 is SVGAGI. CDR3: CASSYSSQAQTEAFF. In nucleotides, the CDR3 is TGTGCCAGCAGTTACTCGAGTCAGGCACAAACTGAAGCTTTCTTT.

The chain has TRBV16 and TRBJ2-1, with TRBD2 identical over 12 bases. The CDR3 has 14 residues. V lost 3 bases and J lost 7; bases outside the gene matches: 1. Germline lookup yields CDR1 KGHSY and CDR2 FQNENV. Written as DNA, the CDR3 is TGTGCCAGCAGCCAGACTAGCGGGGGTAATGAGCAGTTCTTC. Its protein is CASSQTSGGNEQFF. Variable domain in full (rest from reference TRBV16 and TRBJ2-1): GEEVAQTPKHLVRGEGQKAKLYCAPIKGHSYVFWYQQVLKNEFKFLISFQNENVFDETGMPKERFSAKCLPNSPCSLEIQATKLEDSAVYFCASSQTSGGNEQFFGPGTRLTVL.

The chain carries TRBV4-2 and TRBJ1-1, with D unclear. Trimming cost V 1 base and J 0 bases, with 9 bases left between them. From germline, CDR1 is LGHNA and CDR2 YNFKEQ. The length of the CDR3 is 15 residues. DNA of the CDR3: TGTGCCAGCAGCCAAGCTTACGGGGTGAACACTGAAGCTTTCTTT. This codes for CASSQAYGVNTEAFF.

The V gene is TRBV14, the J gene TRBJ1-5; D may be TRBD1 (5 bases). Trimming took off 1 base at V and 6 bases at J, with 7 bases between the two ends. The CDR3 runs 13 residues. Germline values: CDR1 SGHDN, CDR2 FVKESK. The CDR3 reads CASSQGRGQPQHF. The CDR3 DNA follows: TGTGCCAGCAGCCAAGGTAGGGGTCAGCCCCAGCATTTT.

The rearrangement uses TRBV10-3 and TRBJ1-3, with 8 bases matching TRBD1. With 6 bases clipped from V and 3 bases from J, the junction kept 7 bases outside the gene matches. Germline V gene lookup returns CDR1 ENHRY and CDR2 SYGVKD. The CDR3 contains 15 residues. Here the CDR3 DNA reads TGTGCCATCAGCTCAGGACAGGGAAGTGGAAACACCATATATTTT. It specifies CAISSGQGSGNTIYF.

V usage is TRBV3-1 (or the pseudogene TRBV3-2) and J usage is TRBJ1-2; the D gene is possibly TRBD1 (6 bases). The CDR3 contains 12 residues. Per germline, CDR1 LGHDT and CDR2 YNNKEL (reference sequence). The V and J ends lost 4 bases and 5 bases respectively, with 8 bases between them. The CDR3 sequence: CASSPRGYGYTF. In nucleotides, the CDR3 is TGTGCCAGCAGCCCGAGGGGGTATGGCTACACCTTC.

The rearrangement links TRBV27 to TRBJ1-5; D is uncertain. CDR1 is MNHEY and CDR2 is SMNVEV in the germline V gene (reference sequence). This CDR3 comprises 16 residues. V dropped 5 bases and J dropped 3 bases, with 17 bases sitting between them. CDR3 in DNA: TGTGCCAGCAGTACCCGGGGTACCGCGGACAATCAGCCCCAGCATTTT. Protein sequence: CASSTRGTADNQPQHF.

The chain carries TRBV6-5 and TRBJ1-6, with 10 positions matching TRBD1. Germline CDR1 reads MNHEY; CDR2 reads SVGAGI. This CDR3 has 15 residues. The J segment lost 8 bases and the V segment lost 5 bases, leaving 6 bases of the junction unmatched. The CDR3 sequence is CASSPTGTGDSPLHF. CDR3 nucleotides: TGTGCCAGCAGTCCCACCGGGACAGGGGATTCACCCCTCCACTTT.

This rearrangement joins TRBV7-2 to TRBJ2-7, with TRBD2 as a possible D gene (6 bases). The CDR3 is 13 residues long. CDR1 is SGHTA, CDR2 FQGNSA, per germline. V shed 7 bases and J shed 1 base, with 11 bases lying between them. The CDR3 spells CASTRGGSYEQYF. In DNA, the CDR3 is TGTGCCAGCACCCGTGGGGGGTCCTACGAGCAGTACTTC.

This chain uses TRBV11-2 with TRBJ2-7; 15 nucleotides align to TRBD2. This CDR3 has 16 amino acids. Germline CDR1 SGHAT, CDR2 FQNNGV. Trimming took 4 bases from V and 1 from J; bases not matched to a gene: 2. As DNA, the CDR3 is TGTGCCAGCAGCTCCGGGACTAGCGGGAGGTCCTACGAGCAGTACTTC. Translation gives CASSSGTSGRSYEQYF.

The chain couples TRBV5-1 to TRBJ1-2, with 9 positions matching TRBD1. Germline loops: CDR1 SGHRS, CDR2 YFSETQ. The CDR3 has 15 amino acids. The V gene end was trimmed by 5 bases and the J gene end by 11 bases; junction bases not matched to a gene: 16. CDR3 residues: CASSSGTGTLLGYTF. The CDR3 DNA reads TGCGCCAGCAGTTCTGGGACAGGGACCCTCTTGGGGTACACCTTC.

The CDR3 DNA sequence: TGCGCCAGCAGCCAAGGACCGGGCCCGGGGGGAAACACCATATATTTT. This gives the protein CASSQGPGPGGNTIYF. The rearrangement links TRBV4-1 to TRBJ1-3; the D is unclear. CDR1 and CDR2 (germline): MGHRA, YSYEKL. V was trimmed by 1 base and J by 4 bases, leaving 14 bases between them. The CDR3 has 16 amino acids.

The chain recombines TRBV12-5 with TRBJ2-3; no clear D gene. CDR3 size: 13 residues. V lost 5 bases and J 2 bases, leaving 8 bases between the germline ends. Germline V gives CDR1 LGHNT, CDR2 FRNRAP. CDR3 in amino acids: CASGPQNTDTQYF. CDR3 coding DNA: TGTGCTAGTGGTCCGCAGAACACAGATACGCAGTATTTT.

This chain connects TRBV5-1 to TRBJ1-2, with D maybe TRBD1 (5 bases). Trimming stripped 2 bases from V and 6 bases from J, with 17 bases between. Germline loops: CDR1 SGHRS, CDR2 YFSETQ. CDR3 size: 15 residues. The chain's CDR3 is CASSFSPGDRDGYTF. The CDR3 DNA follows: TGCGCCAGCAGCTTTTCCCCGGGGGATAGAGATGGCTACACCTTC.

The CDR3 DNA reads TGTGCCAGCAGCTTAGGAAGGGAGCAGCCCCAGCATTTT. Translating it yields CASSLGREQPQHF. The chain joins TRBV11-2 to TRBJ1-5; D unclear. The CDR3 has 13 residues. Germline CDR1 SGHAT, CDR2 FQNNGV. Trimming stripped 1 base from V and 7 bases from J, with 8 bases between.

The J gene is TRBJ2-3, the V gene TRBV9, with 7 bases identical to TRBD1. Germline CDR1 SGDLS, CDR2 YYNGEE. The V and J ends lost 0 bases and 2 bases, in that order; junction bases with no gene match: 6. This CDR3 contains 16 residues. CDR3 amino acids: CASSVDTGQHTDTQYF. The DNA of the CDR3 is TGTGCCAGCAGCGTAGATACGGGACAGCACACAGATACGCAGTATTTT.

The chain recombines TRBV5-1 with TRBJ1-4, with TRBD1 matching 7 bases. The J segment lost 6 bases and the V segment lost 3 bases, leaving 8 bases of the junction unmatched. This CDR3 has 15 residues. Germline assignment: CDR1 SGHRS and CDR2 YFSETQ. In nucleotides, the CDR3 is TGCGCCAGCAGCTCGCAACTCGGGACAGATGAAAAACTGTTTTTT. Translated: CASSSQLGTDEKLFF.

The chain joins TRBV3-1 (or the pseudogene TRBV3-2) to TRBJ2-5, with TRBD2 matching 9 bases. The V segment lost 3 bases and the J segment 4 bases; nucleotides outside the gene matches: 18. The CDR3 totals 19 residues. Per the germline V gene, CDR1 is LGHDT and CDR2 is YNNKEL (reference sequence). CDR3 sequence (DNA): TGTGCCAGCAGCCATGGCGCGGGGGGGCCGAGTAGACGGGGAGAGACCCAGTACTTC. Its translation: CASSHGAGGPSRRGETQYF.

This clone is a singleton in its sample. This sequence joins TRBV27 and TRBJ2-5; 10 positions match TRBD2. The CDR3 contains 17 residues. The germline CDR1 and CDR2 sequences are MNHEY and SMNVEV (reference sequence). V was pared by 5 bases and J by 1 base, with 10 bases of the junction left unmatched. The CDR3 sequence is CASSTHGLAATQETQYF. As DNA, the CDR3 is TGTGCCAGCAGTACCCATGGACTAGCGGCAACCCAAGAGACCCAGTACTTC.

This sequence joins TRBV7-8 and TRBJ2-2; 8 nucleotides align to TRBD1. The CDR3 length is 20 residues. Germline V CDR1 and CDR2: SGHVS, FQNEAQ. With V trimmed by 1 base and J by 2 bases, 15 bases remained unmatched. The CDR3 DNA reads TGTGCCAGCAGCTTAGTGGCAGCATACTATGGGACAGGCAACACCGGGGAGCTGTTTTTT. It encodes CASSLVAAYYGTGNTGELFF.

The chain carries TRBV6-1 and TRBJ2-5; D perhaps matches TRBD1 (6 bases). CDR1 and CDR2 from the germline V gene are MNHNS and SASEGT. The CDR3 has 15 residues. V dropped 3 bases and J dropped 2 bases, with 13 bases sitting between them. The CDR3 is CASSDLGAVQETQYF. CDR3 DNA sequence: TGTGCCAGCAGTGATTTGGGGGCCGTTCAAGAGACCCAGTACTTC.

The V gene is TRBV27, the J gene TRBJ2-5; TRBD2 aligns across 7 bases. In germline, CDR1 is MNHEY, CDR2 SMNVEV (reference sequence). This CDR3 is built from 14 residues. With 0 bases clipped from V and 3 bases from J, the junction kept 1 base outside the gene matches. The CDR3: CASSLSAGEETQYF. The CDR3 coding sequence is TGTGCCAGCAGTTTATCGGCGGGGGAAGAGACCCAGTACTTC.

V gene TRBV5-1 combines with J gene TRBJ1-6; 8 bases fit TRBD1. J lost 10 bases, V lost 0 bases, and 6 bases had no gene match. The CDR3 consists of 15 residues. CDR1 is SGHRS, CDR2 YFSETQ, per germline. CDR3 sequence reads: CASSLAQGAVSPLHF. The CDR3, as DNA: TGCGCCAGCAGCTTGGCTCAGGGGGCGGTATCACCCCTCCACTTT.

V is TRBV19 and J is TRBJ2-3; D is possibly TRBD2 (5 bases). Germline CDR1 reads LNHDA; CDR2 reads SQIVND (reference sequence). Trimming removed 5 bases at V and 6 bases at J, with 9 bases between. This CDR3 comprises 12 residues. CDR3 in DNA: TGTGCCAGTAGTGCCTCTAGCGATACGCAGTATTTT. This translates into CASSASSDTQYF. Full variable domain (remainder filled in from reference TRBV19 and TRBJ2-3): DGGITQSPKYLFRKEGQNVTLSCEQNLNHDAMYWYRQDPGQGLRLIYYSQIVNDFQKGDIAEGYSVSREKKESFPLTVTSAQKNPTAFYLCASSASSDTQYFGPGTRLTVL.

The chain combines TRBV5-1 with TRBJ1-1; weak D call: TRBD1 (6 bases). Trimming shortened V by 6 bases and J by 4 bases, and 16 bases separated the two germline ends. Germline CDR1 is SGHRS and CDR2 is YFSETQ. The CDR3 extends over 14 amino acids. DNA for the CDR3: TGCGCCAGCACCACGGGACAATCCCCCACTGAAGCTTTCTTT. Translating it yields CASTTGQSPTEAFF.

The chain carries TRBV5-1 and TRBJ1-4, with TRBD1 matching 8 bases. The V and J ends lost 0 bases and 4 bases, in that order; junction bases with no gene match: 5. Germline V gene lookup returns CDR1 SGHRS and CDR2 YFSETQ. The CDR3 sequence is 16 residues long. CDR3 loop: CASSLAATGDNEKLFF. CDR3 nucleotides: TGCGCCAGCAGCTTGGCCGCGACAGGGGATAATGAAAAACTGTTTTTT.

J is TRBJ1-5 and V is TRBV4-1; the D is unclear. CDR3 size: 15 residues. V was trimmed by 4 bases and J by 3 bases, leaving 13 bases between them. Germline CDR1 is MGHRA and CDR2 is YSYEKL. CDR3 sequence (DNA): TGCGCCAGCAGCCGGGCGAGGGCGTCCAATCAGCCCCAGCATTTT. It codes for CASSRARASNQPQHF.